This T cell receptor (beta chain) appears in the sequencing data of a study of blood T cells in healthy people across ages. Notes on the study in general: Since the PBMCs were unsorted, naive and antigen-experienced cells could not be conclusively compared.

A second PCR of roughly 6 to 12 cycles used a sample-barcoded 5' primer and a J-beta primer mix. Each CDR3 protein gets one entry after TCRdb re-called the 5' RACE reads with MiXCR. The table records 540,000 or so distinct CDR3 sequences, roughly 43% of them present only once. This clonotype was counted a few times. Its matching antigen is unknown. Sample: blood. The receptor's source is an older man in good health.

CDR3 nucleotide sequence: TGTGCCAGCTCACCTTCGTTGGGTTCCTACAATGAGCAGTTCTTC. Translated, it gives CASSPSLGSYNEQFF. The V gene is TRBV18, the J gene TRBJ2-1; no clear D. The CDR3 is 15 amino acids. Germline V gene sequence: CDR1 KGHSH, CDR2 LQKENI. V was clipped by 3 bases and J by 1 base, with 10 bases between them. The full variable domain, in which reference TRBV18 and TRBJ2-1 provide the parts outside the CDR3, is NAGVMQNPRHLVRRRGQEARLRCSPMKGHSHVYWYRQLPEEGLKFMVYLQKENIIDESGMPKERFSAEFPKEGPSILRIQQVVRGDSAAYFCASSPSLGSYNEQFFGPGTRLTVL.